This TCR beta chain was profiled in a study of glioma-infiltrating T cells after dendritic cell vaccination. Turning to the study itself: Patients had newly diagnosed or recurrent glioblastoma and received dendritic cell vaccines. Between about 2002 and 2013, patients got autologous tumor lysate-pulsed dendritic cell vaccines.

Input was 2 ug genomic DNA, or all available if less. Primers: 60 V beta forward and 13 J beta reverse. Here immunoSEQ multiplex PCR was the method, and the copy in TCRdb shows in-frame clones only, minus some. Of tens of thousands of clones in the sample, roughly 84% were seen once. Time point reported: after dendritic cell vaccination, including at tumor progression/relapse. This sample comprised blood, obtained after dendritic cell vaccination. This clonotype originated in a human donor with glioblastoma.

The CDR3 DNA reads TGTGCCAGTACAGGGGATCAGAAGAGGAATGAGCAGTTCTTC. It yields the protein CASTGDQKRNEQFF. The chain recombines TRBV6-5 with TRBJ2-1; TRBD1 agrees at 7 bases. The V gene's germline CDR1 is MNHEY and CDR2 SVGAGI. This CDR3 region has 14 residues. Trimming cost V 9 bases and J 7 bases; bases outside gene matches: 12.